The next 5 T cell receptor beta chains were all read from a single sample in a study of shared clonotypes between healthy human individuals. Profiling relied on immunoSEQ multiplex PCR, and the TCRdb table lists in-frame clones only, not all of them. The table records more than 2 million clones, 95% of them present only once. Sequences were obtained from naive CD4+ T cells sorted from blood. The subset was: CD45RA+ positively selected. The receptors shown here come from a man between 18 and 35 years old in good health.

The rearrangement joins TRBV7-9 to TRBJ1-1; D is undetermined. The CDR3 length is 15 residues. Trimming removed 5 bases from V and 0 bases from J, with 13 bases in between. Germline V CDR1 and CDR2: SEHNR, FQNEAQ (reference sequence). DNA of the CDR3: TGTGCCAGCAGCGCCCATGCTGACATGAACACTGAAGCTTTCTTT. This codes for CASSAHADMNTEAFF.

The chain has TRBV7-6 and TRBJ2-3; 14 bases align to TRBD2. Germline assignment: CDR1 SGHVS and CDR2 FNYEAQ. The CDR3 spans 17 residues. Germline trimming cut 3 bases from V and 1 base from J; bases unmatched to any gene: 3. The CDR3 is CASSFGTSGGRTDTQYF. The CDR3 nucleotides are TGTGCCAGCAGCTTCGGGACTAGCGGGGGTCGCACAGATACGCAGTATTTT.

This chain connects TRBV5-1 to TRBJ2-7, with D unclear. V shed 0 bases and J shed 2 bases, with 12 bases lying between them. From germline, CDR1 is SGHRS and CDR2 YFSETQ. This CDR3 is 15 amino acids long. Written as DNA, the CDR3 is TGCGCCAGCAGCTTGGGTCAGGAAAATACCTACGAGCAGTACTTC. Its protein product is CASSLGQENTYEQYF.

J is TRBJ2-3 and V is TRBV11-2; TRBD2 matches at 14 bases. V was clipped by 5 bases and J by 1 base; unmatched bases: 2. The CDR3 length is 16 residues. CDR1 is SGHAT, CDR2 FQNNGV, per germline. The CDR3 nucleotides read TGTGCCAGCAGCGGGGGACTAGCGGGGGGCACAGATACGCAGTATTTT. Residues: CASSGGLAGGTDTQYF.

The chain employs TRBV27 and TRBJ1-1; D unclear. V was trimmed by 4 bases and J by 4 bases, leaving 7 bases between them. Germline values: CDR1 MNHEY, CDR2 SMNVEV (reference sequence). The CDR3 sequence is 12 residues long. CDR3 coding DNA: TGTGCCAGCAGTTCCATCTCCACTGAAGCTTTCTTT. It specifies CASSSISTEAFF.